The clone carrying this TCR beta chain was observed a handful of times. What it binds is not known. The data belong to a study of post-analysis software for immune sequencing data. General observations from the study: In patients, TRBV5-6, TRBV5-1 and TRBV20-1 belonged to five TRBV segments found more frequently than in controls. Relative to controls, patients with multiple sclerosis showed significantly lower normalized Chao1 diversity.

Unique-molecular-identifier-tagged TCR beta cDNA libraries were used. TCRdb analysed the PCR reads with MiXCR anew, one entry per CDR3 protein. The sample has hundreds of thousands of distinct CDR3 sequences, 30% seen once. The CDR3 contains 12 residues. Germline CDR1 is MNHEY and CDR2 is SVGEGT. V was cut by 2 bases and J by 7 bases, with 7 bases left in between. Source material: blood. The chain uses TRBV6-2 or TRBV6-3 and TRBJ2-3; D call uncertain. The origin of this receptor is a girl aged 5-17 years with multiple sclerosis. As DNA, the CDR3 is TGTGCCAGCAGTTACGGAGCGAATACGCAGTATTTT. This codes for CASSYGANTQYF.